These 28 T cell receptor beta chains share one sample of origin, sequenced in a study of T cell clonality in common variable immunodeficiency. General observations from the study: In common variable immunodeficiency, TCR beta chains reportedly carried fewer deletions and N-nucleotide insertions.

Their cognate antigens are unknown. TCRdb keeps only in-frame clones here, not all; method: immunoSEQ multiplex PCR. This repertoire holds more than 7,000 clones, and none appear only once. The sample taken for sequencing was peripheral blood mononuclear cells. The receptors were sampled from a human donor with common variable immunodeficiency.

This clone was counted only a few times. The CDR3 end is not reached by the read, which stops 3 residues before it; the germline J gene fills it in. This rearrangement joins TRBV7-2 to TRBJ2-3; D not certain. Germline CDR1 and CDR2: SGHTA and FQGNSA. This CDR3 is built from 12 residues. V lost 5 bases and J lost 2, with 5 bases in between. CDR3 sequence reads: CASSPYTDTQYF. Incomplete CDR3 DNA: TGTGCCAGCAGCCCTTACACAGATACG.

A few counts support this clone. Distinct nucleotide sequences in the sample also encode this CDR3. CDR3 sequence: CASSLGQRPYEQYF. The DNA read from the CDR3 is TGTGCCAGCAGCTTAGGACAGAGGCCCTACGAG. V usage is TRBV7-9 and J usage is TRBJ2-7; a weak D match, TRBD1 (5 bases). From the germline J gene comes the end of the CDR3, since the read stops 3 residues before it. Germline V CDR1 and CDR2: SEHNR, FQNEAQ (reference sequence). CDR3 size: 14 residues. The ends were cut back, 1 base at V and 2 bases at J, with 9 bases in the middle.

As concerns this clone: Read sequence stops 3 residues before the CDR3 end, and the germline J gene provides the missing end. This chain uses TRBV20-1 with TRBJ2-7; perhaps TRBD1 as D (6 bases). V lost 0 bases and J 2 bases, leaving 8 bases between the germline ends. Germline CDR1 and CDR2: DFQATT and SNEGSKA (reference sequence). This CDR3 contains 13 residues. The part of the CDR3 DNA that was read is TGCAGTGCTAGAGACGGACAGACCTACGAG. This codes for CSARDGQTYE. The entire CDR3 protein reads CSARDGQTYEQYF.

This clone was seen a few times. The CDR3 extends 3 residues past the end of the read, so its final part is completed from the germline J gene. The V gene is TRBV19, the J gene TRBJ2-1, with D tentatively TRBD2 (6 bases). Germline V CDR1 and CDR2: LNHDA, SQIVND (reference sequence). The CDR3 has 13 residues. Trimming took off 7 bases at V and 9 bases at J, with 16 bases between the two ends. CDR3 sequence reads: CASTPGRIGEQFF. Incomplete CDR3 DNA: TGTGCCAGTACTCCGGGGAGGATCGGTGAG. The variable domain in full, completed from reference TRBV19 and TRBJ2-1, reads DGGITQSPKYLFRKEGQNVTLSCEQNLNHDAMYWYRQDPGQGLRLIYYSQIVNDFQKGDIAEGYSVSREKKESFPLTVTSAQKNPTAFYLCASTPGRIGEQFFGPGTRLTVL.

With regard to this clone: The read terminates 3 residues ahead of where the CDR3 ends, so the germline J gene completes it. The rearrangement uses TRBV6-1 and TRBJ2-7, with 10 nucleotides matching TRBD1. Germline CDR1 MNHNS, CDR2 SASEGT. The CDR3 runs 15 residues. V lost 1 base, J lost 3 bases, and 3 bases stayed unmatched. The CDR3 sequence: CASSEGTGGLYEQYF. The DNA read from the CDR3 is TGTGCCAGCAGTGAAGGGACAGGGGGACTCTACGAG.

CDR3 residues: CASSLVGGYNEQFF. The CDR3 bases that were read are TGTGCCAGCAGCTTAGTAGGAGGGTACAATGAG. This chain links TRBV7-9 with TRBJ2-1; D is perhaps TRBD2 (6 bases). The read finishes 3 residues shy of the CDR3 end, and the germline J gene is used to complete it. The V gene's germline CDR1 is SEHNR and CDR2 FQNEAQ (reference sequence). The CDR3 totals 14 residues. V was pared by 1 base and J by 4 bases, with 8 bases between. Looking up the rest from reference TRBV7-9 and TRBJ2-1 gives the full variable domain: DTGVSQNPRHKITKRGQNVTFRCDPISEHNRLYWYRQTLGQGPEFLTYFQNEAQLEKSRLLSDRFSAERPKGSFSTLEIQRTEQGDSAMYLCASSLVGGYNEQFFGPGTRLTVL.

Worth noting for this clone: The CDR3 end is not reached by the read, which stops 3 residues before it; the germline J gene fills it in. This chain joins TRBV7-2 and TRBJ2-7, with 10 bases fitting TRBD1. CDR3 length: 15 amino acids. The germline V gene has CDR1 SGHTA and CDR2 FQGNSA. The trim removed 4 bases at V and 3 bases at J, leaving 6 bases unmatched. CDR3 amino acids: CASSSDRGRNYEQYF. The sequenced part of the CDR3 DNA is TGTGCCAGCAGCTCCGACAGGGGGCGTAACTACGAG.

With respect to this clone: Coverage ceases 3 residues before the CDR3 finishes, and the germline J gene fills in the end. The chain carries TRBV29-1 and TRBJ2-1; 7 nucleotides align to TRBD2. The CDR3 loop spans 14 amino acids. The germline gives CDR1 SQVTM, CDR2 ANQGSEA. With 5 bases clipped from V and 6 bases from J, the junction kept 10 bases outside the gene matches. The sequenced part of the CDR3 DNA is TGCAGCGTTTTGGGAGGGGAGGACGCCAATGAG. It codes for CSVLGGEDANE. In full, the CDR3 reads CSVLGGEDANEQFF.

CDR3 sequence: CASRGGSSYNEQFF. CDR3 DNA (partial): TGTGCCAGCCGGGGGGGGAGCTCCTACAATGAG. The rearrangement uses TRBV7-2 and TRBJ2-1; TRBD2 matches at 8 bases. The CDR3 goes on 3 residues after the read ends, and that part is filled in from the germline J gene. Germline V gives CDR1 SGHTA, CDR2 FQGNSA. CDR3 size: 14 residues. The trim removed 8 bases at V and 0 bases at J, leaving 3 bases unmatched. The entire variable domain, with the rest obtained from reference TRBV7-2 and TRBJ2-1, is as follows: GAGVSQSPSNKVTEKGKDVELRCDPISGHTALYWYRQSLGQGLEFLIYFQGNSAPDKSGLPSDRFSAERTGGSVSTLTIQRTQQEDSAVYLCASRGGSSYNEQFFGPGTRLTVL.

This clone was seen a handful of times. The CDR3 end falls 3 residues outside the read, so it is completed with the germline J gene. The rearrangement joins TRBV7-2 to TRBJ2-3; a possible D gene is TRBD1 (5 bases). This CDR3 spans 14 amino acids. Germline lookup yields CDR1 SGHTA and CDR2 FQGNSA. The part of the CDR3 DNA that was read is TGTGCCAGCAGCTTAGTACCCCAGGGCGGCGCG. Translation gives CASSLVPQGGA. In full, the CDR3 is CASSLVPQGGAQYF. The full variable domain, in which reference TRBV7-2 and TRBJ2-3 provide the parts outside the CDR3, is GAGVSQSPSNKVTEKGKDVELRCDPISGHTALYWYRQSLGQGLEFLIYFQGNSAPDKSGLPSDRFSAERTGGSVSTLTIQRTQQEDSAVYLCASSLVPQGGAQYFGPGTRLTVL.

This clone was recorded a few times. The read is 3 residues too short to cover the CDR3 end, so that end is filled in from the germline J gene. The chain links TRBV7-2 to TRBJ2-3, with unresolved D. Germline assignment: CDR1 SGHTA and CDR2 FQGNSA. V lost 5 bases to trimming and J lost 1 base, with 4 bases between them. The CDR3 is made up of 12 amino acids. The chain's CDR3 is CASSERTDTQYF. CDR3 bases read: TGTGCCAGCAGCGAGCGCACAGATACG. Filled out from reference TRBV7-2 and TRBJ2-3, the complete variable domain reads GAGVSQSPSNKVTEKGKDVELRCDPISGHTALYWYRQSLGQGLEFLIYFQGNSAPDKSGLPSDRFSAERTGGSVSTLTIQRTQQEDSAVYLCASSERTDTQYFGPGTRLTVL.

This clone is medium-sized by share. The read falls 3 residues short of the CDR3 end, and the missing part is taken from the germline J gene. The chain carries TRBV5-1 and TRBJ2-2, with TRBD2 as a possible D gene (5 bases). Trimming took 0 bases from V and 8 from J, leaving 8 bases between them. CDR1 and CDR2 from the germline V gene are SGHRS and YFSETQ. The CDR3 loop spans 13 amino acids. The CDR3 reads CASSLEPGGELFF. The part of the CDR3 DNA that was read is TGCGCCAGCAGCTTGGAACCGGGGGGGGAG.

To note about this clone: The sequence runs out 3 residues before the end of the CDR3; the remainder is reconstructed from the germline J gene. V and J are TRBV7-2 and TRBJ2-5; 11 bases are shared with TRBD2. Germline CDR1 reads SGHTA; CDR2 reads FQGNSA. CDR3 length: 16 amino acids. Unmatched junction bases numbered 2, after V lost 0 bases and J lost 2 bases. Incomplete CDR3 DNA: TGTGCCAGCAGCTTAGCGGGACTAGCGGAACAAGAGACC. Translating it yields CASSLAGLAEQET. The whole CDR3 sequence reads CASSLAGLAEQETQYF.

On this clone itself: The read terminates 3 residues ahead of where the CDR3 ends, so the germline J gene completes it. The chain recombines TRBV18 with TRBJ1-6, with D unclear. V was cut by 1 base and J by 8 bases, with 12 bases left in between. CDR3 length: 15 amino acids. Germline loops: CDR1 KGHSH, CDR2 LQKENI. The CDR3: CASSPLRVLDSPLHF. The sequenced CDR3 bases are TGTGCCAGCTCACCACTAAGGGTTTTGGATTCACCC.

With regard to this clone: The CDR3 goes on 3 residues after the read ends, and that part is filled in from the germline J gene. The chain employs TRBV7-2 and TRBJ2-1; D gene ambiguous. Trimming shortened V by 7 bases and J by 8 bases, and 9 bases separated the two germline ends. Germline CDR1 and CDR2: SGHTA and FQGNSA. The CDR3 extends over 11 amino acids. CDR3 bases read: TGTGCCAGCACCAAAGGCTATGAG. As protein: CASTKGYE. In full, the CDR3 reads CASTKGYEQFF. The complete variable domain, with remaining parts taken from reference TRBV7-2 and TRBJ2-1, reads GAGVSQSPSNKVTEKGKDVELRCDPISGHTALYWYRQSLGQGLEFLIYFQGNSAPDKSGLPSDRFSAERTGGSVSTLTIQRTQQEDSAVYLCASTKGYEQFFGPGTRLTVL.

This clone was seen a few times. The read falls 3 residues short of the CDR3 end, and the missing part is taken from the germline J gene. The V gene is TRBV6-2 or TRBV6-3, the J gene TRBJ2-7; 10 positions match TRBD1. This CDR3 comprises 15 residues. In germline, CDR1 is MNHEY, CDR2 SVGEGT. V lost 7 bases to trimming and J lost 1 base; unmatched junction nucleotides: 7. CDR3 sequence: CASKLGQGESYEQYF. Partial CDR3 DNA: TGTGCCAGCAAACTAGGACAGGGGGAATCCTACGAG.

This clone turned up a few times. CDR3 DNA, as far as it was read: TGTGCCAGCTCACCAAACTCTGGGACAGGGGGAGAGACC. Translated: CASSPNSGTGGET. The full CDR3 protein is CASSPNSGTGGETQYF. The chain combines TRBV18 with TRBJ2-5; 11 bases fit TRBD1. The read gets to within 3 residues of the CDR3 end, and the germline J gene fills in the rest. CDR3 length equals 16 residues. After removal of 2 bases from V and 4 bases from J, the junction contained 6 bases not matched to a gene. CDR1 and CDR2 from the germline V gene are KGHSH and LQKENI.

This clone was observed a few times. The sequenced fragment ends 3 residues before the CDR3 boundary, so the rest is inferred from the germline J gene. J is TRBJ2-7 and V is TRBV2, with 10 bases fitting TRBD2. The ends lost 9 bases at V and 3 bases at J; junction bases unmatched: 8. This CDR3 is 14 amino acids long. The germline CDR1 and CDR2 sequences are SNHLY and FYNNEI. CDR3 DNA, as far as it was read: TGTGCCAGGGCTGGGGCTAGCGGGAGCTACGAG. Translated: CARAGASGSYE. The CDR3 in its entirety is CARAGASGSYEQYF.

In its sample, this clone was seen a few times. The CDR3 region is CASTEQPSTGELFF. The CDR3 bases that were read are TGTGCCAGTACCGAACAGCCATCTACCGGGGAG. V and J are TRBV19 and TRBJ2-2; no firm D call. The read finishes 3 residues shy of the CDR3 end, and the germline J gene is used to complete it. Trimming left V 7 bases short and J 5 bases short, with 14 bases between. CDR3 length equals 14 residues. Germline CDR1 LNHDA, CDR2 SQIVND (reference sequence).

In this sample, this clone turned up a few times. The CDR3 goes on 3 residues after the read ends, and that part is filled in from the germline J gene. The chain employs TRBV5-1 and TRBJ1-3; no clear D. V lost 0 bases to trimming and J lost 0 bases, with 4 bases between them. In germline, CDR1 is SGHRS, CDR2 YFSETQ. There are 14 residues in the CDR3. The sequenced part of the CDR3 DNA is TGCGCCAGCAGCTTGGCCCTCTCTGGAAACACC. Translation: CASSLALSGNT. The whole CDR3 sequence reads CASSLALSGNTIYF.

This clone appeared a few times. The sequenced fragment ends 3 residues before the CDR3 boundary, so the rest is inferred from the germline J gene. The chain is built from TRBV2 and TRBJ1-2; 10 bases are a match to TRBD1. CDR3 size: 14 residues. CDR1 is SNHLY, CDR2 FYNNEI, per germline. Trimming cost V 6 bases and J 0 bases; bases outside gene matches: 1. CDR3 loop: CASRGTGANYGYTF. The CDR3 bases that were read are TGTGCCAGCAGGGGGACAGGGGCTAACTATGGC.

This clone occurred a few times. Coverage ceases 3 residues before the CDR3 finishes, and the germline J gene fills in the end. The chain employs TRBV19 and TRBJ2-1; a possible D gene is TRBD2 (5 bases). This CDR3 comprises 15 residues. Germline assignment: CDR1 LNHDA and CDR2 SQIVND (reference sequence). V was cut by 6 bases and J by 1 base, with 13 bases left in between. The CDR3 protein is CASSPALGSYNEQFF. The sequenced CDR3 bases are TGTGCCAGTAGCCCCGCACTAGGGTCCTACAATGAG. Full variable domain (missing parts from reference TRBV19 and TRBJ2-1): DGGITQSPKYLFRKEGQNVTLSCEQNLNHDAMYWYRQDPGQGLRLIYYSQIVNDFQKGDIAEGYSVSREKKESFPLTVTSAQKNPTAFYLCASSPALGSYNEQFFGPGTRLTVL.

Concerning this clone: The read gets to within 3 residues of the CDR3 end, and the germline J gene fills in the rest. The V call is TRBV6-2 or TRBV6-3, the J call TRBJ2-3; 10 bases are a match to TRBD2. The CDR3 covers 14 residues. CDR1 MNHEY and CDR2 SVGEGT come from the germline V gene. V lost 7 bases, J lost 4 bases, and 5 bases stayed unmatched. CDR3 protein: CASIIAGGADTQYF. The part of the CDR3 DNA that was read is TGTGCCAGCATTATAGCGGGAGGAGCAGATACG.

The table lists this clone with a few counts. The missing CDR3 end, 3 residues past where the read stops, is filled in from the germline J gene. This chain links TRBV19 with TRBJ2-7; 9 bases fit TRBD2. Germline V gives CDR1 LNHDA, CDR2 SQIVND (reference sequence). V dropped 6 bases and J dropped 4; count of bases not matched to a gene: 4. CDR3 length: 13 residues. The CDR3 bases that were read are TGTGCCAGTAGCCTCCTAGCGGGATACGAG. Its protein product is CASSLLAGYE. The whole CDR3 protein is CASSLLAGYEQYF.

Details on this clone: The sequenced fragment ends 3 residues before the CDR3 boundary, so the rest is inferred from the germline J gene. V is TRBV7-2 and J is TRBJ2-1; D may be TRBD2 (5 bases). CDR1 is SGHTA, CDR2 FQGNSA, per germline. The CDR3 spans 12 residues. The V end lost 6 bases, the J end lost 6 bases, and 9 bases lay between the germline ends. The covered CDR3 bases are TGTGCCAGCAGTCGGACTTTCAATGAG. Translated, it gives CASSRTFNE. The CDR3, in full, reads CASSRTFNEQFF.

Of note for this clone: The read is 3 residues too short to cover the CDR3 end, so that end is filled in from the germline J gene. This sequence joins TRBV18 and TRBJ2-1; the D gene is possibly TRBD1 (5 bases). V was clipped by 2 bases and J by 7 bases, with 6 bases between them. Germline V gene data show CDR1 as KGHSH and CDR2 as LQKENI. This CDR3 has 12 residues. CDR3 bases read: TGTGCCAGCTCACCAGACAGTAATGAG. Translating it yields CASSPDSNE. The entire CDR3 protein is CASSPDSNEQFF. Complete variable domain (other parts from reference TRBV18 and TRBJ2-1): NAGVMQNPRHLVRRRGQEARLRCSPMKGHSHVYWYRQLPEEGLKFMVYLQKENIIDESGMPKERFSAEFPKEGPSILRIQQVVRGDSAAYFCASSPDSNEQFFGPGTRLTVL.

This clone has more than one count but fewer than ten. The chain's CDR3 is CASSQAGGTDTQYF. CDR3 bases read: TGTGCCAGTAGCCAAGCGGGGGGCACAGATACG. The rearrangement uses TRBV19 and TRBJ2-3; 8 bases line up with TRBD2. With the read ending 3 residues before the CDR3 end, the germline J gene is used to fill in that end. The CDR3 length is 14 residues. Per the germline V gene, CDR1 is LNHDA and CDR2 is SQIVND (reference sequence). V was clipped by 6 bases and J by 1 base; unmatched bases: 3. Full variable domain (rest looked up from reference TRBV19 and TRBJ2-3): DGGITQSPKYLFRKEGQNVTLSCEQNLNHDAMYWYRQDPGQGLRLIYYSQIVNDFQKGDIAEGYSVSREKKESFPLTVTSAQKNPTAFYLCASSQAGGTDTQYFGPGTRLTVL.

Regarding this clone: The read ends 3 residues early relative to the CDR3; the germline J gene fills the gap. V and J are TRBV19 and TRBJ2-1; 9 positions agree with TRBD1. The CDR3 runs 15 residues. V shed 3 bases and J 4 bases; nucleotides not matched to a gene: 4. Germline CDR1 LNHDA, CDR2 SQIVND (reference sequence). The CDR3: CASSILGQGYNEQFF. The DNA read from the CDR3 is TGTGCCAGTAGTATTTTGGGACAGGGATACAATGAG.